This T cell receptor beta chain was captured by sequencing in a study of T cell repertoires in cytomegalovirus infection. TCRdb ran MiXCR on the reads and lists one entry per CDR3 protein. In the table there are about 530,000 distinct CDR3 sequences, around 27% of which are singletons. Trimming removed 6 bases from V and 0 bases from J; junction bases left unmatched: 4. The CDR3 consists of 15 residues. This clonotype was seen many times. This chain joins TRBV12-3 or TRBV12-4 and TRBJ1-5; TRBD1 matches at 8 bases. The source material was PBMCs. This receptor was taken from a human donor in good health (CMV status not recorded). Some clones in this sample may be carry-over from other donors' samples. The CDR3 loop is CASRRQGSSNQPQHF. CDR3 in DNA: TGTGCCAGCAGGCGACAGGGGAGTAGCAATCAGCCCCAGCATTTT.